This TCR beta chain was identified during a study of beta chain features in type 1 diabetes. Study overall: In age, gender and cell yields, patients were similar to healthy donors.

Whole-study results and caveats: There were fewer insertions and more deletions at the VDJ junctions of type 1 diabetes patients.

Trimming stripped 6 bases from V and 2 bases from J, with 8 bases between. This CDR3 spans 12 amino acids. Germline CDR1 ENHRY, CDR2 SYGVKD. The authors sorted CD4+ naive, central memory, regulatory and stem cell-like memory cells via CD45RO/CCR7/CD25/CD127/CD95/CD27. Purities over 98% were achieved in all sorted populations. The investigators reverse transcribed all of the isolated RNA, so they sequenced expressed TCRB transcripts. TCRdb's copy holds only in-frame clones and misses some; the assay was immunoSEQ multiplex PCR. Here the sample spans 150,000 or so clones, roughly 48% being singletons. About this clone: No antigen is known for it.

The sequence was obtained from a man between 18 and 35 years old in good health. The chain joins TRBV10-3 to TRBJ2-7; D is ambiguous. Sequencing used Tregs from blood. DNA of the CDR3: TGTGCCATCAGCGTCGAGCCCTACGAGCAGTACTTC. As protein: CAISVEPYEQYF.